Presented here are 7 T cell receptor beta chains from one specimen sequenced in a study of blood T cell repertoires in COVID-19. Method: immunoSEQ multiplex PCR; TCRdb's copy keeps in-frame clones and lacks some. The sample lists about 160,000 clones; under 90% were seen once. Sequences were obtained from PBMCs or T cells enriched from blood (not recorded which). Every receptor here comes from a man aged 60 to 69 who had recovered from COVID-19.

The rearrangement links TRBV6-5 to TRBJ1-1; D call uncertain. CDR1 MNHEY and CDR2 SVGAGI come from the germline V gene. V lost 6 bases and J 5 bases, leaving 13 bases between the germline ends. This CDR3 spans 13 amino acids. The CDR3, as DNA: TGTGCCAGCAGCCTGGAGGGAAGGACTGAAGCTTTCTTT. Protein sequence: CASSLEGRTEAFF.

In nucleotides, the CDR3 is TGTGCCAGCTCACCACCGGTCGGTCAGCCCCAGCATTTT. This codes for CASSPPVGQPQHF. The V gene is TRBV18, the J gene TRBJ1-5; no clear D gene. Germline lookup yields CDR1 KGHSH and CDR2 LQKENI. Trimming pared 0 bases from V and 6 bases from J, leaving 6 bases between. The CDR3 has 13 residues.

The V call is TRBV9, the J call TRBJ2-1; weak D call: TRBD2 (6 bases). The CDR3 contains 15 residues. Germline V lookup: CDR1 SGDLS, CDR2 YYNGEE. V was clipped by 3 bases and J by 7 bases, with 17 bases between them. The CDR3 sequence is CASSAWELAGNEQFF. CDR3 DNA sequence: TGTGCCAGCAGCGCTTGGGAGTTGGCGGGGAATGAGCAGTTCTTC.

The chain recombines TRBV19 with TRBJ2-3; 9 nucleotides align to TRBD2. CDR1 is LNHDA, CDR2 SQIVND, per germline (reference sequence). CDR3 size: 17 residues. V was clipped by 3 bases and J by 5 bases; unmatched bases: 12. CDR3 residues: CASSIRGSSGMEDTQYF. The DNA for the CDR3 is TGTGCCAGTAGTATTCGGGGATCTAGCGGGATGGAAGATACGCAGTATTTT.

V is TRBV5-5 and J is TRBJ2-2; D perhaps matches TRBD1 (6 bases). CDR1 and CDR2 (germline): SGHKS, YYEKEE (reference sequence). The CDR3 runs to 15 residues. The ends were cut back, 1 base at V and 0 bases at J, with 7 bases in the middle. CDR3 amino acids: CASSLTGSNTGELFF. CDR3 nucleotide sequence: TGTGCCAGCAGCTTGACAGGGTCGAACACCGGGGAGCTGTTTTTT.

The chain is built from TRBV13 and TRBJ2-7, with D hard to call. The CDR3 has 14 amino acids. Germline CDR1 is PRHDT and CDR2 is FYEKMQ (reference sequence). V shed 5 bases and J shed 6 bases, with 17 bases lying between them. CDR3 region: CASSPRLVMGEQYF. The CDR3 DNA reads TGTGCCAGCAGCCCGAGGCTGGTCATGGGCGAGCAGTACTTC.

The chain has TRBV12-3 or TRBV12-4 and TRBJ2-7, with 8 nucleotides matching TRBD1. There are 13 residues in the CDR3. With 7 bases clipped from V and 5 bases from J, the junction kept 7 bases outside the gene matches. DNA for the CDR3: TGTGCCAGCACCAGGGGGCCTTTCGACGAGCAGTACTTC. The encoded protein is CASTRGPFDEQYF.